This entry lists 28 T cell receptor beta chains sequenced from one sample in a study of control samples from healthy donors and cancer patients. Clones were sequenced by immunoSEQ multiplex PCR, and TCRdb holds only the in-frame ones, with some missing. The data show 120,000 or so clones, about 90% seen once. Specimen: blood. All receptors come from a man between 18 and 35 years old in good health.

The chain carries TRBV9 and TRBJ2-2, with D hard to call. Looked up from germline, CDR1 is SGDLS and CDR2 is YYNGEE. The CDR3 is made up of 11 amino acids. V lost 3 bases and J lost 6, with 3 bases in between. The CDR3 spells CASSGPGELFF. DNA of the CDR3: TGTGCCAGCAGCGGGCCCGGGGAGCTGTTTTTT.

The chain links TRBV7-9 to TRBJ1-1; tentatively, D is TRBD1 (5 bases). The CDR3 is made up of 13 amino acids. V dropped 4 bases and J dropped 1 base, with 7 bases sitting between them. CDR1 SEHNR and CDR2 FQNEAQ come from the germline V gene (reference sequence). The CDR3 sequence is CASSSGTNTEAFF. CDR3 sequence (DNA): TGTGCCAGCAGCTCCGGGACGAACACTGAAGCTTTCTTT.

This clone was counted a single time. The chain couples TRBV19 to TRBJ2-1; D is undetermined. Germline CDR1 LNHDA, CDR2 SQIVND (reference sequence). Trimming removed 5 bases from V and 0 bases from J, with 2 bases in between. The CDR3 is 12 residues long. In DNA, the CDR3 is TGTGCCAGTAGTGGCTCCTACAATGAGCAGTTCTTC. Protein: CASSGSYNEQFF.

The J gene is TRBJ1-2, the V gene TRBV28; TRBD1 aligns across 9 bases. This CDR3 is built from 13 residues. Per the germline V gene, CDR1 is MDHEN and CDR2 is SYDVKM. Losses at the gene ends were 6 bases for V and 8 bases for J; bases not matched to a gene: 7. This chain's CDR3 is CASRAGTGRGYTF. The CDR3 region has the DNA TGTGCCAGCAGGGCCGGGACAGGGAGGGGCTACACCTTC.

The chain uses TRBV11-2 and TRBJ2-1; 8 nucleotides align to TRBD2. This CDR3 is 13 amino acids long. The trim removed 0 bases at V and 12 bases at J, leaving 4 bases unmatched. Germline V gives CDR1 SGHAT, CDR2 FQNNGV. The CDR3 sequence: CASSLDRGLGQFF. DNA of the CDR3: TGTGCCAGCAGCTTAGACAGGGGACTAGGGCAGTTCTTC. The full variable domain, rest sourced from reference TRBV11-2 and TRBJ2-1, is EAGVAQSPRYKIIEKRQSVAFWCNPISGHATLYWYQQILGQGPKLLIQFQNNGVVDDSQLPKDRFSAERLKGVDSTLKIQPAKLEDSAVYLCASSLDRGLGQFFGPGTRLTVL.

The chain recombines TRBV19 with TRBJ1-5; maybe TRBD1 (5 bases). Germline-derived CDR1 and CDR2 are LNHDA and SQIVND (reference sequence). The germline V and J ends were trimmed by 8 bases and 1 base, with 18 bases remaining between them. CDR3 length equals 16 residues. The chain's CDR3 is CASGPGDRASNQPQHF. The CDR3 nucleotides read TGTGCCAGTGGGCCCGGGGACCGAGCGAGCAATCAGCCCCAGCATTTT.

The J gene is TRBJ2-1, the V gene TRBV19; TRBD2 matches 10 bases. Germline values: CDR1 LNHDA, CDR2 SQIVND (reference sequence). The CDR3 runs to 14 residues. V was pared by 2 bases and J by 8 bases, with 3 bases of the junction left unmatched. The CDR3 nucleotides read TGTGCCAGTAGTATAACTAGCGGGATCGATGAGCAGTTCTTC. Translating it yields CASSITSGIDEQFF.

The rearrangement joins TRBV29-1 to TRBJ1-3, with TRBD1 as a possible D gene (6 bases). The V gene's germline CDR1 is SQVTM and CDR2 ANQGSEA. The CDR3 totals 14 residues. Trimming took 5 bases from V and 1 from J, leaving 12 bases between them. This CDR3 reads CSVTGRGSGNTIYF. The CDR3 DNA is TGCAGCGTTACGGGCAGGGGTTCTGGAAACACCATATATTTT.

CDR3 sequence: CASSDRTYEQYF. CDR3 DNA sequence: TGTGCCAGTAGTGACAGGACCTACGAGCAGTACTTC. V gene TRBV19 combines with J gene TRBJ2-7, with D perhaps matching TRBD1 (6 bases). Germline lookup yields CDR1 LNHDA and CDR2 SQIVND (reference sequence). The CDR3 sequence is 12 residues long. V was clipped by 5 bases and J by 2 bases, with 7 bases between them.

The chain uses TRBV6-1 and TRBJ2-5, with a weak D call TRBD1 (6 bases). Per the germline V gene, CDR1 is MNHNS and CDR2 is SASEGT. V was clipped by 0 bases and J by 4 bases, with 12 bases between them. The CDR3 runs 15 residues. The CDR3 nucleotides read TGTGCCAGCAGTGAAGCAACAGGGACGGCAGAGACCCAGTACTTC. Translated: CASSEATGTAETQYF.

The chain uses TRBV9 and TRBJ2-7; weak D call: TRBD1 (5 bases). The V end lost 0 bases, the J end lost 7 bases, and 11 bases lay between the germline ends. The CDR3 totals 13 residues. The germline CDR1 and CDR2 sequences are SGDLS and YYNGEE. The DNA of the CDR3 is TGTGCCAGCAGCGTAGGGGGCATCGGGGAGCAGTACTTC. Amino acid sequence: CASSVGGIGEQYF.

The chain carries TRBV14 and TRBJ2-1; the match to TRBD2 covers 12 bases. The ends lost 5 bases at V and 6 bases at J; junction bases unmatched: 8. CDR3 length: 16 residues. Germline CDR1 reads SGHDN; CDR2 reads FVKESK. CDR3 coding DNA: TGTGCCAGCAGCAAGGCCGGGACTAGCGGGTCCAATGAGCAGTTCTTC. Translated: CASSKAGTSGSNEQFF.

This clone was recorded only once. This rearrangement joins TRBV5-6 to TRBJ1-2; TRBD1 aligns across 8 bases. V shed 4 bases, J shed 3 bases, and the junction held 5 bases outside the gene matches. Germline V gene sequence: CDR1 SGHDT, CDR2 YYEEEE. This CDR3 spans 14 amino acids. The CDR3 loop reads CASSREQGDYGYTF. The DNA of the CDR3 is TGTGCCAGCAGCCGGGAACAGGGGGACTATGGCTACACCTTC.

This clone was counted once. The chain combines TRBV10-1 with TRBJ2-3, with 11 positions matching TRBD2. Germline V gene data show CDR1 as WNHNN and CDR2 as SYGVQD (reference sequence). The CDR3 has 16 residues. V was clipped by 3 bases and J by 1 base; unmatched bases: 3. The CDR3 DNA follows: TGCGCCAGCAGTGAACTAGCGGGAGTTGGCACAGATACGCAGTATTTT. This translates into CASSELAGVGTDTQYF.

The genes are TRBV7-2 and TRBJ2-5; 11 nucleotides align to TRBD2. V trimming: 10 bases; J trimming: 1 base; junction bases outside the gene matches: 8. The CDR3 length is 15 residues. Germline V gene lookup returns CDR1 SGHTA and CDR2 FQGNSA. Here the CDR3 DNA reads TGTGCCATAACGAGACTAGCGGGACGCCAAGAGACCCAGTACTTC. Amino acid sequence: CAITRLAGRQETQYF.

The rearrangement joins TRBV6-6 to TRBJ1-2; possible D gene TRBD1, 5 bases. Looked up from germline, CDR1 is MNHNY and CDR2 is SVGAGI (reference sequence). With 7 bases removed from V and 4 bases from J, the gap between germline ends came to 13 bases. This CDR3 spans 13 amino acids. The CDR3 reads CASNPGSTYGYTF. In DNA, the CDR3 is TGTGCCAGCAATCCAGGGTCTACCTATGGCTACACCTTC.

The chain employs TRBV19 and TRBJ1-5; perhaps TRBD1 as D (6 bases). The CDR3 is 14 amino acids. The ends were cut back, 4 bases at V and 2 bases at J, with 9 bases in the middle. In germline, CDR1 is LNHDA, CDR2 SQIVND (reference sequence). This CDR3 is CASSKQGRNQPQHF. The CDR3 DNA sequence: TGTGCCAGTAGTAAACAGGGTCGCAATCAGCCCCAGCATTTT.

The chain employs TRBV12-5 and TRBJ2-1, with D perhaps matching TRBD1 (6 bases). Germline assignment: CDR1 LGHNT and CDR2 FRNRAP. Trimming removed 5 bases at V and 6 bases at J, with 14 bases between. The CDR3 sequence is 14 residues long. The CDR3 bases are TGTGCTAGTGGTCAGTCCGGGACATTCAATGAGCAGTTCTTC. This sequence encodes CASGQSGTFNEQFF.

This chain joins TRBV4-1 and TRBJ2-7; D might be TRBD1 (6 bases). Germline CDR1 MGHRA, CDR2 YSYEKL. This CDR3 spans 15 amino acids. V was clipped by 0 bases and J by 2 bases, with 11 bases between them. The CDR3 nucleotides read TGCGCCAGCAGCCAAGATCAGGACAGAGCCTACGAGCAGTACTTC. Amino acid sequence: CASSQDQDRAYEQYF.

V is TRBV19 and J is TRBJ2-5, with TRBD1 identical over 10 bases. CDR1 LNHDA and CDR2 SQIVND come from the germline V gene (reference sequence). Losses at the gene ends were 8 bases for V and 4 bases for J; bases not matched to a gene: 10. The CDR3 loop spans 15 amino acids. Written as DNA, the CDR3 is TGTGCCAGTCGAAACCCGGGACAGGGGAGAGAGACCCAGTACTTC. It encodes CASRNPGQGRETQYF.

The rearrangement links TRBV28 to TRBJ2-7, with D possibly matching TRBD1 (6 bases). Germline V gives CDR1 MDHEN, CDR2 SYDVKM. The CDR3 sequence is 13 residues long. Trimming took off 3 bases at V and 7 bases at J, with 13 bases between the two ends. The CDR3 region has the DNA TGTGCCAGCAGTTTTCAGGGGAGAGGGGAGCAGTACTTC. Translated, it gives CASSFQGRGEQYF.

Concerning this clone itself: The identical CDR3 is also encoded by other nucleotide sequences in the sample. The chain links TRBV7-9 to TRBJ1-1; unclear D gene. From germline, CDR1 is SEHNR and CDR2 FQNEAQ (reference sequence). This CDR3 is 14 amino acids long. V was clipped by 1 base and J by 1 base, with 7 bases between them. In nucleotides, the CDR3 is TGTGCCAGCAGCTTAGAAGGGAGGAACACTGAAGCTTTCTTT. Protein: CASSLEGRNTEAFF.

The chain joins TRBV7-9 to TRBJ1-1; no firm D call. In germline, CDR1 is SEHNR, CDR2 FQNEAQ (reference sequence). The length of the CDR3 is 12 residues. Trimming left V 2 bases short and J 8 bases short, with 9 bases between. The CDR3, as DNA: TGTGCCAGCAGCTTAAAGGAGGGAGAAGCTTTCTTT. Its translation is CASSLKEGEAFF.

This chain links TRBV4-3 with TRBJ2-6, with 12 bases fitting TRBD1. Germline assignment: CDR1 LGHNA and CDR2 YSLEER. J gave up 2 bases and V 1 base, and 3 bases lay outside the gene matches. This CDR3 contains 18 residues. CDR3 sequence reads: CASSQAGQGATGANVLTF. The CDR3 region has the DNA TGCGCCAGCAGCCAAGCGGGACAGGGGGCAACTGGGGCCAACGTCCTGACTTTC.

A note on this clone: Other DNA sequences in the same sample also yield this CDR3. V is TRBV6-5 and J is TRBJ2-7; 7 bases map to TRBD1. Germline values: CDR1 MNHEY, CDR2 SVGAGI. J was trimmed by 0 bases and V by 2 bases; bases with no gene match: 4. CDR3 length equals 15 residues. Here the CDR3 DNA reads TGTGCCAGCAGTTACAATCGGGACAGCTCCTACGAGCAGTACTTC. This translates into CASSYNRDSSYEQYF.

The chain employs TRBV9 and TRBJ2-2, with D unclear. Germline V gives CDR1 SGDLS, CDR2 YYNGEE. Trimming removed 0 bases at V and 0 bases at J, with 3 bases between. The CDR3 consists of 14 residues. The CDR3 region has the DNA TGTGCCAGCAGCGTAGACTCGAACACCGGGGAGCTGTTTTTT. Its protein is CASSVDSNTGELFF.

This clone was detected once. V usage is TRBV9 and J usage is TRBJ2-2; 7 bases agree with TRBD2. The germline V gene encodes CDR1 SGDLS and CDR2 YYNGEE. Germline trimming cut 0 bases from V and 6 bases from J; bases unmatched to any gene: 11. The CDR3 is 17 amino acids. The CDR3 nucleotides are TGTGCCAGCAGCGTAGCGCCCAGCGGGATCGTTGCCGGGGAGCTGTTTTTT. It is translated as CASSVAPSGIVAGELFF.

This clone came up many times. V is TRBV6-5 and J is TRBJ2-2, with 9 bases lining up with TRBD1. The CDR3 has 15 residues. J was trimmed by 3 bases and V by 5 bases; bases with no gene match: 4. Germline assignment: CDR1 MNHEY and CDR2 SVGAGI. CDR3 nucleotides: TGTGCCAGCAGTCCCGGGACAGGGCACACCGGGGAGCTGTTTTTT. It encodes CASSPGTGHTGELFF.